These 11 T cell receptor beta chains were all obtained from the same sample, sequenced in a study of T cell repertoires in cytomegalovirus infection. TCRdb reprocessed the reads with MiXCR, giving one entry per CDR3 protein. The profile covers roughly 500,000 distinct CDR3 sequences, with around a third appearing a single time and roughly a sixth taken by the ten largest. Which antigens these TCRs recognize remains unknown. The sample was cultured PBMCs, taken from culture after CMV antigen stimulation. Source of these receptors: a human donor in good health (CMV status not recorded). Some clones in this sample may be carry-over from other donors' samples.

The V gene is TRBV2, the J gene TRBJ2-1; D is uncertain. CDR3 length: 15 amino acids. Germline V gene sequence: CDR1 SNHLY, CDR2 FYNNEI. Trimming left V 4 bases short and J 2 bases short, with 12 bases between. The CDR3 DNA follows: TGTGCCAGCAGTGCGGCGGACCTAACCTACAATGAGCAGTTCTTC. Amino acid sequence: CASSAADLTYNEQFF.

This clonotype was recorded many times. J is TRBJ1-2 and V is TRBV7-2, with 7 bases lining up with TRBD1. V shed 0 bases, J shed 6 bases, and the junction held 7 bases outside the gene matches. Germline V gene data show CDR1 as SGHTA and CDR2 as FQGNSA. The CDR3 covers 15 residues. The CDR3 spells CASSLALQGLDGYTF. In nucleotides, the CDR3 is TGTGCCAGCAGCTTAGCATTACAGGGGCTTGATGGCTACACCTTC.

This clonotype was seen more than once but under ten times. This chain's CDR3 is CASSLVNLRGGRTSGTTYEQYF. DNA of the CDR3: TGTGCCAGCAGCTTAGTCAATCTAAGGGGGGGAAGGACTAGCGGGACTACCTACGAGCAGTACTTC. The chain combines TRBV11-2 with TRBJ2-7; 12 positions agree with TRBD2. There are 22 residues in the CDR3. V gave up 1 base and J gave up 2 bases; unmatched junction bases: 21. The V gene's germline CDR1 is SGHAT and CDR2 FQNNGV.

V usage is TRBV30 and J usage is TRBJ1-5; D perhaps matches TRBD1 (5 bases). V was pared by 1 base and J by 7 bases, with 11 bases between. CDR1 and CDR2 (germline): GTSNPN, SVGIG (reference sequence). This CDR3 spans 13 amino acids. The CDR3 reads CAWSAQGTQPQHF. The CDR3 DNA follows: TGTGCCTGGAGTGCCCAGGGTACCCAGCCCCAGCATTTT.

There are a few counts of this clonotype. The chain uses TRBV12-3 or TRBV12-4 and TRBJ2-7; 9 bases match TRBD2. The CDR3 extends over 14 amino acids. J was trimmed by 4 bases and V by 6 bases; bases with no gene match: 7. The CDR3 reads CASSSGTSRYEQYV. The CDR3 DNA sequence: TGTGCCAGCAGCTCCGGGACTAGCAGATACGAGCAGTACGTC.

The count of this clonotype is one. The genes are TRBV28 and TRBJ1-2; D is unclear. V lost 3 bases to trimming and J lost 14 bases, with 19 bases between them. The CDR3 length is 13 residues. Germline V lookup: CDR1 MDHEN, CDR2 SYDVKM. CDR3 nucleotide sequence: TGTGCCAGCAGTTTTTCAACTTTCTGGCAGTGGACCTTC. The encoded protein is CASSFSTFWQWTF.

The chain's CDR3 is CASRKASGSTDTQYF. The CDR3 DNA is TGTGCCAGCAGGAAGGCTAGCGGGAGCACAGATACGCAGTATTTT. The V and J genes are TRBV6-2 or TRBV6-3 and TRBJ2-3, with 8 bases that match TRBD2. Germline values: CDR1 MNHEY, CDR2 SVGEGT. This CDR3 spans 15 amino acids. Trimming removed 6 bases from V and 0 bases from J; junction bases left unmatched: 5.

In its sample, this clonotype was seen a few times. For the CDR3, the DNA is TGCGCCAGCAGCCAAGGATTCACTACCTACGAGCAGTACTTC. Translating it yields CASSQGFTTYEQYF. The chain has TRBV4-1 and TRBJ2-7; no clear D. The CDR3 extends over 14 amino acids. The germline CDR1 and CDR2 sequences are MGHRA and YSYEKL. V was clipped by 1 base and J by 2 bases, with 9 bases between them.

This clonotype was seen only a few times. The chain uses TRBV19 and TRBJ2-7, with D perhaps matching TRBD1 (6 bases). CDR1 is LNHDA and CDR2 is SQIVND in the germline V gene (reference sequence). V lost 1 base and J lost 0, with 10 bases in between. The CDR3 loop spans 15 amino acids. The CDR3 reads CASSIGGQPSYEQYF. The DNA of the CDR3 is TGTGCCAGTAGTATAGGCGGACAGCCCTCCTACGAGCAGTACTTC. The full variable domain, rest sourced from reference TRBV19 and TRBJ2-7, is DGGITQSPKYLFRKEGQNVTLSCEQNLNHDAMYWYRQDPGQGLRLIYYSQIVNDFQKGDIAEGYSVSREKKESFPLTVTSAQKNPTAFYLCASSIGGQPSYEQYFGPGTRLTVT.

The chain is built from TRBV28 and TRBJ1-2, with D possibly matching TRBD1 (5 bases). V was shortened by 3 bases and J by 8 bases, with 22 bases between the two germline ends. There are 16 residues in the CDR3. Germline loops: CDR1 MDHEN, CDR2 SYDVKM. CDR3 protein: CASSFGSDPGRDGYTF. The CDR3 DNA sequence: TGTGCCAGCAGTTTCGGTTCGGACCCTGGACGGGACGGCTACACCTTC.

This clonotype appeared a few times. The chain couples TRBV7-2 to TRBJ2-3; D is perhaps TRBD1 or TRBD2 (6 bases each). The CDR3 contains 14 residues. Germline lookup yields CDR1 SGHTA and CDR2 FQGNSA. The V gene lost 5 bases and the J gene lost 2 bases, with 11 bases spanning the gap. The CDR3 DNA reads TGTGCCAGCAGCCGGGGGCCATACACAGATACGCAGTATTTT. Its protein product is CASSRGPYTDTQYF.